A selection of T cell receptor beta chains follows, all from one sample in a study of T cell responses to AZD1222 COVID-19 vaccine. Only in-frame clones appear in the TCRdb table, and some are missing; sequencing was by immunoSEQ multiplex PCR. This sample has tens of thousands of clones, with more than 85% found just once. The sequences come from peripheral blood, collected on day 0 of AZD1222 vaccination. The receptors originated from an adult in good health. Each CDR3 is given with its conserved first and last residue. A D gene is named only where the DNA matches it firmly. The listing skips clone size in some rows; elsewhere it reads once, few, many or a size class.

TRBJ2-1 | TRBV7-6 | - | - | TGTGCCAGCAGCAATGGGGGGGGGCCGAACAATGAGCAGTTCTTC | CASSNGGGPNNEQFF
TRBJ2-5 | TRBV3-1/TRBV3-2 | - | TRBD2 | TGTGCCAGCAGCCAAGAGCGGGGGGCGGGAGAGACCCAGTACTTC | CASSQERGAGETQYF
TRBJ1-5 | TRBV30 | - | TRBD1 | TGTGCCTGGAGTCTACAGGGGGATCAGCCCCAGCATTTT | CAWSLQGDQPQHF
TRBJ1-1 | TRBV2 | - | - | TGTGCCAGCAGTACCCCGGGAAAGCGGGGCACTGAAGCTTTCTTT | CASSTPGKRGTEAFF
TRBJ1-6 | TRBV7-9 | few | - | TGTGCCAGCAGCCTAGGGCGTCGCGCCCTCCACTTT | CASSLGRRALHF
TRBJ1-2 | TRBV5-4 | - | - | TGTGCCAGCAGCTTCGACCCAGGGTATGGCTACACCTTC | CASSFDPGYGYTF
TRBJ1-6 | TRBV3-1/TRBV3-2 | - | - | TGTGCCAGCAGCCAAACACAGGGTAATTCACCCCTCCACTTT | CASSQTQGNSPLHF
TRBJ1-2 | TRBV19 | - | - | TGTGCCAGTAGTATGTTGGGCGGAGCTAACTATGGCTACACCTTC | CASSMLGGANYGYTF
TRBJ1-3 | TRBV5-8 | - | TRBD1 | TGTGCCAGCAGCAGGGGACAGTATACTGGAAACACCATATATTTT | CASSRGQYTGNTIYF
TRBJ2-7 | TRBV19 | - | - | TGTGCCAGTAGTATTGGCAGTTCCCGGCAGTACTTC | CASSIGSSRQYF
TRBJ2-2 | TRBV19 | once | - | TGTGCCAGTAGTATCACTGGAGGGGCGATGAACACCGGGGAGCTGTTTTTT | CASSITGGAMNTGELFF
TRBJ1-5 | TRBV12-2 | - | - | TGTGCAAGTCGCTCCCCAGGCGGGTTCCAGCCCCAGCATTTT | CASRSPGGFQPQHF
TRBJ2-7 | TRBV11-2 | few | - | TGTGCCAGCAGCCTCTGGACAGTCCAGGGGGAGCAGTACTTC | CASSLWTVQGEQYF
TRBJ2-5 | TRBV4-2 | - | - | TGTGCCAGCAGCCAACTGGCGAAAGAGACCCAGTACTTC | CASSQLAKETQYF
TRBJ2-5 | TRBV7-2 | - | - | TGTGCCAGCAGCTTAGCCAGGGTGGAGACCCAGTACTTC | CASSLARVETQYF
TRBJ2-1 | TRBV6-6 | - | - | TGTGCCAGCAGTCGGGGGTCGGTAGGCAGGGTTCCCAATGAGCAGTTCTTC | CASSRGSVGRVPNEQFF
TRBJ1-2 | TRBV5-6 | - | - | TGTGCCAGCAGCTTGGGGGTCAGTTTCGACTATGGCTACACCTTC | CASSLGVSFDYGYTF
TRBJ1-6 | TRBV24-1 | few | - | TGTGCCCCCATCGAAAGGACCTCTCATCCCCTCCACTTT | CAPIERTSHPLHF
TRBJ1-5 | TRBV6-1 | - | - | TGTGCCAGCAGTGAAGGGGGCGGGAATCAGCCCCAGCATTTT | CASSEGGGNQPQHF
TRBJ1-1 | TRBV7-2 | few | TRBD1 | TGTGCCAGCAGCCCAGACGGGACAGGGAGAGAAGCTTTCTTT | CASSPDGTGREAFF
TRBJ2-3 | TRBV18 | - | - | TGTGCCAGCTCACCACCATTCATCGGCACAGATACGCAGTATTTT | CASSPPFIGTDTQYF
TRBJ1-2 | TRBV6-2/TRBV6-3 | - | - | TGTGCCAGCAGTTACCCTCCCGACGGGCAGGCATCCTATGGCTACACCTTC | CASSYPPDGQASYGYTF
TRBJ1-1 | TRBV27 | - | - | TGTGCCAGCAGTTCCGCCGGCAGGAGACCTTTCTTT | CASSSAGRRPFF
TRBJ1-5 | TRBV20-1 | - | - | TGCAGTGCTAGTCGACAGATGGGCGGCAATCAGCCCCAGCATTTT | CSASRQMGGNQPQHF
TRBJ1-1 | TRBV6-5 | - | TRBD1 | TGTGCCACCTCGAGAAGATGGGACAGGGACACTGAAGCTTTCTTT | CATSRRWDRDTEAFF
TRBJ1-2 | TRBV27 | - | - | TGTGCCAGCAGTTTATTGGGGGGTACGGGCGGCTACACCTTC | CASSLLGGTGGYTF
TRBJ2-1 | TRBV29-1 | - | - | TGCAGCGTGGCGAGCGGGCGCAATGAGCAGTTCTTC | CSVASGRNEQFF
TRBJ1-5 | TRBV27 | - | TRBD1 | TGTGCCAGCAGTCTACAGGGGAATCGGGGTCAGCCCCAGCATTTT | CASSLQGNRGQPQHF
TRBJ2-2 | TRBV10-3 | - | - | TGTGCCATCAGCGGGTATAACACCGGGGAGCTGTTTTTT | CAISGYNTGELFF